The TCR beta chain under discussion was sequenced for a study of T cell responses to AZD1222 COVID-19 vaccine. Sequencing used immunoSEQ multiplex PCR; TCRdb keeps in-frame clones, though not all of them. This sample has over 65,000 clones, with 92% found just once. The CDR3 has 16 residues. Germline loops: CDR1 MNHNY, CDR2 SVGAGI (reference sequence). Trimming left V 6 bases short and J 5 bases short, with 22 bases between. The chain has TRBV6-6 and TRBJ2-5; D is possibly TRBD1 (6 bases). Sequenced here: peripheral blood, sampled on day 0 of MenACWY control vaccination. The receptor's source is an adult in good health. For the CDR3, the DNA is TGTGCCAGCAGAACTACCCGCTCAGGGGCCGGGGAGACCCAGTACTTC. Its translation: CASRTTRSGAGETQYF.